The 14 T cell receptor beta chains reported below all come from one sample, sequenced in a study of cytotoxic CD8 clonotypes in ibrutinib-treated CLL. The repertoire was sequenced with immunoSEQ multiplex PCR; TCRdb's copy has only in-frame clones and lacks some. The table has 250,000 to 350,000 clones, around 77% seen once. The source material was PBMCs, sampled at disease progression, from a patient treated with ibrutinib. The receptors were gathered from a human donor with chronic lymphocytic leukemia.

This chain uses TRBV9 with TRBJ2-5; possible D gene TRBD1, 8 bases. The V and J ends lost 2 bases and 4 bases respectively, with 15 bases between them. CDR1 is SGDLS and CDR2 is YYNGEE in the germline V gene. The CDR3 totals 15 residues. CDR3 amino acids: CASSVTGGVAETQYF. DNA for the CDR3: TGTGCCAGCAGCGTCACAGGGGGGGTTGCAGAGACCCAGTACTTC.

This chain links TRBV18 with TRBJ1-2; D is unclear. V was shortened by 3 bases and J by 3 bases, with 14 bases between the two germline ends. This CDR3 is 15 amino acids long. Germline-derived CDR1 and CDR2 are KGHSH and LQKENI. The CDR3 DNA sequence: TGTGCCAGCTCACCGGCCGGCCGGAGCCACTATGGCTACACCTTC. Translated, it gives CASSPAGRSHYGYTF.

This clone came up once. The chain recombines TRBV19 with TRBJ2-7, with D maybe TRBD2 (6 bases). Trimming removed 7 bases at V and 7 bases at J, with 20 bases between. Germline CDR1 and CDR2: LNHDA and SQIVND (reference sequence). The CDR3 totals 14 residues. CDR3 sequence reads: CASTLAHRSGEQYF. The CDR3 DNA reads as TGTGCCAGTACTCTAGCGCATAGGTCCGGGGAGCAGTACTTC.

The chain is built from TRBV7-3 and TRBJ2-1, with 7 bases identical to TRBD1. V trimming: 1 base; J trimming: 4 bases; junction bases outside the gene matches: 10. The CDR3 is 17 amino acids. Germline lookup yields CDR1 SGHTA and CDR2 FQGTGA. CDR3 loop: CASSLNRGHRVYNEQFF. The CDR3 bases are TGTGCCAGCAGCTTAAACAGGGGCCATCGGGTATACAATGAGCAGTTCTTC.

CDR3 residues: CATSRAGEGPEQYF. Here the CDR3 DNA reads TGCGCCACCTCAAGAGCCGGGGAGGGCCCCGAGCAGTACTTC. This chain connects TRBV10-2 to TRBJ2-7, with 7 bases that match TRBD2. Per germline, CDR1 WSHSY and CDR2 SAAADI. This CDR3 is 14 amino acids long. V was clipped by 10 bases and J by 6 bases; unmatched bases: 15.

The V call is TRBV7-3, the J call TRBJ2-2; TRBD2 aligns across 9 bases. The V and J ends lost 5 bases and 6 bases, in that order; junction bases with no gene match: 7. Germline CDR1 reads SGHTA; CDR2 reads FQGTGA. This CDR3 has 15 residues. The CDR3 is CASSKSGRWSGELFF. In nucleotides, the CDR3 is TGTGCCAGCAGCAAAAGCGGGAGGTGGTCCGGGGAGCTGTTTTTT.

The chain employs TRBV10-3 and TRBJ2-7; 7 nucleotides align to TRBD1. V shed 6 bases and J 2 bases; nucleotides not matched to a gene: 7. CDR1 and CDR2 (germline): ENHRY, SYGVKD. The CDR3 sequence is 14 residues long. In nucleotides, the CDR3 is TGTGCCATCAGAACCGGGACAGTCACCTACGAGCAGTACTTC. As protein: CAIRTGTVTYEQYF.

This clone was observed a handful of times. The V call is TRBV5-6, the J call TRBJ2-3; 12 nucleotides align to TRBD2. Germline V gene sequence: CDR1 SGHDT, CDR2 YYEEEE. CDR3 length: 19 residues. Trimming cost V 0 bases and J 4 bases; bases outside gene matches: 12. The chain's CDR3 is CASSLVGLAGGPGADTQYF. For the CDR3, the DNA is TGTGCCAGCAGCTTGGTGGGGCTAGCGGGAGGGCCAGGAGCAGATACGCAGTATTTT. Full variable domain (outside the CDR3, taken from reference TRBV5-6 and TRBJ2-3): DAGVTQSPTHLIKTRGQQVTLRCSPKSGHDTVSWYQQALGQGPQFIFQYYEEEERQRGNFPDRFSGHQFPNYSSELNVNALLLGDSALYLCASSLVGLAGGPGADTQYFGPGTRLTVL.

DNA for the CDR3: TGTGCCAGCAGTGAGGCAGGAGTAAGAGAAGAGACCCAGTACTTC. Translating it yields CASSEAGVREETQYF. This sequence joins TRBV2 and TRBJ2-5; no firm D call. Trimming cost V 3 bases and J 3 bases, with 14 bases left between them. Per the germline V gene, CDR1 is SNHLY and CDR2 is FYNNEI. This CDR3 contains 15 residues.

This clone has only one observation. CDR3 loop: CASSLNPSYEQYF. The CDR3 nucleotides are TGCGCCAGCAGCTTGAATCCCTCCTACGAGCAGTACTTC. V is TRBV5-1 and J is TRBJ2-7; no firm D call. The CDR3 has 13 amino acids. The V end was cut by 1 base, the J end by 0 bases, with 5 bases between. The germline gives CDR1 SGHRS, CDR2 YFSETQ.

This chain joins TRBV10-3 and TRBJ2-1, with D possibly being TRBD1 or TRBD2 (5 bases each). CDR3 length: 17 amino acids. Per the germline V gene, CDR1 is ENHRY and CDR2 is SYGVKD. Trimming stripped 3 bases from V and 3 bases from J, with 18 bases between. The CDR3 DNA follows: TGTGCCATCAGTGACCCATTTGGGGGAGTGGGCTACAATGAGCAGTTCTTC. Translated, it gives CAISDPFGGVGYNEQFF.

CDR3 sequence: CATLAGGPPPTDTQYF. The CDR3 nucleotides are TGTGCCACCCTAGCGGGGGGGCCCCCTCCCACAGATACGCAGTATTTT. The gene calls are TRBV10-3 and TRBJ2-3, with 12 bases aligning to TRBD2. The CDR3 spans 16 residues. Germline trimming cut 10 bases from V and 2 bases from J; bases unmatched to any gene: 10. The germline V gene encodes CDR1 ENHRY and CDR2 SYGVKD.

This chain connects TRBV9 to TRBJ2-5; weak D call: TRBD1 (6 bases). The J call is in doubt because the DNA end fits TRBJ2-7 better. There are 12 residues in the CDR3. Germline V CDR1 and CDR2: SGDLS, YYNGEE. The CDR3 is CASSAQGYEQYF. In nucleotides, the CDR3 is TGTGCCAGCAGCGCTCAGGGGTACGAGCAGTACTTC.

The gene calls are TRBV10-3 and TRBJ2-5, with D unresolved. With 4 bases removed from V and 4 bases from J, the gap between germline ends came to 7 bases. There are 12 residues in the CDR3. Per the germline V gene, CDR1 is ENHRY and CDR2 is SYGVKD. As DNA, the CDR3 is TGTGCCATCAGTGGAGAAAGAGAGACCCAGTACTTC. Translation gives CAISGERETQYF.